These T cell receptor beta chains were read from a single sample in a study of cytomegalovirus exposure and HLA in healthy donors. Sequenced by immunoSEQ multiplex PCR; TCRdb stores in-frame clones only, minus some. The data show roughly 130,000 clones, 75% to 85% seen once. The sample taken for sequencing was PBMCs. Source of these receptors: a male donor in good health and CMV-seronegative. The CDR3 runs from the conserved cysteine through the conserved F or W. The D gene is left open where the match is weak. Expanded clones are given a class, and other clones once, few, many or no size at all.

V	size	J	D	CDR3	DNA
TRBV5-1	NA	TRBJ1-2	TRBD1	CASSAGTDGYGYTF	TGCGCCAGCAGCGCGGGGACAGACGGTTATGGCTACACCTTC
TRBV27	few	TRBJ2-6	NA	CASRTAQVSGANVLTF	TGTGCCAGCAGGACCGCACAGGTCTCTGGGGCCAACGTCCTGACTTTC
TRBV19	NA	TRBJ1-2	TRBD1	CASRPRDSNYGYTF	TGTGCCAGTAGACCGCGGGACAGTAACTATGGCTACACCTTC
TRBV14	NA	TRBJ1-4	NA	CASSQVRGYNEKLFF	TGTGCCAGCAGCCAAGTAAGGGGGTATAATGAAAAACTGTTTTTT
TRBV25-1	NA	TRBJ1-2	TRBD1	CASSGEDRATYGYTF	TGTGCCAGCAGTGGAGAGGACAGGGCCACCTACGGCTACACCTTC
TRBV9	NA	TRBJ1-1	NA	CASGVAGAHTEAFF	TGTGCCAGCGGCGTTGCAGGGGCGCACACTGAAGCTTTCTTT
TRBV2	NA	TRBJ1-2	NA	CASSEGLRGYGYTF	TGTGCCAGCAGTGAGGGGCTTAGGGGCTATGGCTACACCTTC
TRBV7-9	NA	TRBJ2-7	NA	CASSLSHYEQYF	TGTGCCAGCAGCTTGAGTCATTACGAGCAGTACTTC
TRBV7-2	NA	TRBJ2-1	NA	CASSYDRLGVSYNEQFF	TGTGCCAGCAGCTACGACAGGCTCGGGGTCTCCTACAATGAGCAGTTCTTC
TRBV19	NA	TRBJ2-1	NA	CASSTRGGEQFF	TGTGCCAGTAGTACCCGAGGGGGTGAGCAGTTCTTC
TRBV5-1	NA	TRBJ1-3	TRBD1	CASSAPSTGGSGNTIYF	TGCGCCAGCAGCGCCCCGTCTACAGGGGGCAGTGGAAACACCATATATTTT
TRBV4-2	once	TRBJ1-3	NA	CASSQARPAAAVFGNTIYF	TGTGCCAGCAGCCAAGCTAGACCCGCAGCGGCGGTCTTTGGAAACACCATATATTTT
TRBV27	NA	TRBJ1-1	NA	CASSLGRRTEAFF	TGTGCCAGCAGTTTAGGCCGGAGAACTGAAGCTTTCTTT
TRBV4-3	NA	TRBJ2-3	TRBD2	CASSQDSGGGAGGRDMDTQYF	TGCGCCAGCAGCCAAGATTCTGGCGGGGGGGCCGGAGGACGGGACATGGATACGCAGTATTTT
TRBV4-1	NA	TRBJ2-1	TRBD2	CASSPIGGRVNNEQFF	TGCGCCAGCAGCCCTATAGGCGGGAGGGTTAACAATGAGCAGTTCTTC
TRBV6-6	few	TRBJ1-5	NA	CASTLGARGQPQHF	TGTGCCAGCACCCTAGGGGCCCGGGGGCAGCCCCAGCATTTT